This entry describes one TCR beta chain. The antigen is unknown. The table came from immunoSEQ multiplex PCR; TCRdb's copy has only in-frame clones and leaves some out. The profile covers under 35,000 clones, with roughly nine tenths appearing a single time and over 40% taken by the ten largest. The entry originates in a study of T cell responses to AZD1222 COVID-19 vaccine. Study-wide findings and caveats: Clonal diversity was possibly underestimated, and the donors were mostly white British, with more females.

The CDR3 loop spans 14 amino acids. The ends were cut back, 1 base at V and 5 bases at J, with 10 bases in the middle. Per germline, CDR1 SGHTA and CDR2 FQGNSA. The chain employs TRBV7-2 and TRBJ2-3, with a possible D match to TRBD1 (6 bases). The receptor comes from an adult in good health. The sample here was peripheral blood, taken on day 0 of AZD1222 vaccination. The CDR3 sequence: CASSLGGPGDTQYF. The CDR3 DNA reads TGTGCCAGCAGCTTAGGGGGGCCGGGAGATACGCAGTATTTT.